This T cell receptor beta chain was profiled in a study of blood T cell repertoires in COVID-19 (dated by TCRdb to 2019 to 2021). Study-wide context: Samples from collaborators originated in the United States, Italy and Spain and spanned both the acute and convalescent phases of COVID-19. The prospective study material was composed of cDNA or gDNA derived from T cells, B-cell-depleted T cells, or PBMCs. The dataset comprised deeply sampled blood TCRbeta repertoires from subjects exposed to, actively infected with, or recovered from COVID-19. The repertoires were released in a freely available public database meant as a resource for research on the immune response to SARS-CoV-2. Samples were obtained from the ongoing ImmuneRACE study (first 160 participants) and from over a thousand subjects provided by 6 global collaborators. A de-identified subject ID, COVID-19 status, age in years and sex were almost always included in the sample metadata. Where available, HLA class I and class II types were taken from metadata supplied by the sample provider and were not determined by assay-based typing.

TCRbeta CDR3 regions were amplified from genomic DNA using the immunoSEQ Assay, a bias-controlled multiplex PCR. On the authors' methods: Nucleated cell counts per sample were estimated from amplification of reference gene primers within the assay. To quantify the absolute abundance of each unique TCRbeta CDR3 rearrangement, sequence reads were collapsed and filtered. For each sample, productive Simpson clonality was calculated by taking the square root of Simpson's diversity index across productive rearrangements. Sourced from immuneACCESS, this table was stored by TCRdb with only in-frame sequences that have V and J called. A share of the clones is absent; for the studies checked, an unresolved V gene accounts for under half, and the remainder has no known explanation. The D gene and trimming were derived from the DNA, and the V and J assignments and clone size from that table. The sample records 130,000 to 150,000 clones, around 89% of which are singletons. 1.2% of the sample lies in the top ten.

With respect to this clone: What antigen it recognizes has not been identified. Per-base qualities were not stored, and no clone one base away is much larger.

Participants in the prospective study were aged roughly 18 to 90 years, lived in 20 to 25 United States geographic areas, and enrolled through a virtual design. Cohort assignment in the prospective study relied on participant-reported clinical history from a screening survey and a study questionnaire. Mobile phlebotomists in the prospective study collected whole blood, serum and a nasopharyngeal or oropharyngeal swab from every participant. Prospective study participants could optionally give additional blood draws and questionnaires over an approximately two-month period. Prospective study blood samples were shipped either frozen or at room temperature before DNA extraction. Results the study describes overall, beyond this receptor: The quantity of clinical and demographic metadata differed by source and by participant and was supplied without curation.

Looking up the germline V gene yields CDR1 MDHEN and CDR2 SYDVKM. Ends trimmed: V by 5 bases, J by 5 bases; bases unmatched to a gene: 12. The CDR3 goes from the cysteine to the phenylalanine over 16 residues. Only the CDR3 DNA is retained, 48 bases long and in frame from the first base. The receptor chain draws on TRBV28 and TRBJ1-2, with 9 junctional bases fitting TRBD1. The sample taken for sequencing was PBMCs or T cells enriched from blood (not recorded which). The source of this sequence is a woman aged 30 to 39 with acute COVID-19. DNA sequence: TGTGCCAGCAGTCCTGCCGGGACAGGGCCTTTTTATGGCTACACCTTC. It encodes CASSPAGTGPFYGYTF.